This T cell receptor (beta chain) was profiled in a study of beta chain features in type 1 diabetes. Overall study findings and caveats: In all four CD4+ subsets, TCRB CDR3 length was significantly, moderately reduced in type 1 diabetes.

Sequencing targeted expressed TCRB transcripts, as all isolated RNA had been reverse transcribed. Assay used: immunoSEQ multiplex PCR; TCRdb lists only in-frame clones, some missing. The sample carries around 710,000 clones, 9.5% to 15% recorded once. About this clone: What it binds is unknown.

The CDR3 sequence is 13 residues long. From germline, CDR1 is KGHSH and CDR2 LQKENI. Trimming shortened V by 6 bases and J by 6 bases, and 15 bases separated the two germline ends. The V and J genes are TRBV18 and TRBJ2-7; tentative D call: TRBD1 (6 bases). This TCR was sampled from a man aged 30 to 39 with type 1 diabetes. Sample: naive CD4+ T cells from blood. CDR3 sequence: CASSPGTRGEQYF. The CDR3 DNA sequence: TGTGCCAGCTCGCCCGGGACACGGGGCGAGCAGTACTTC.